This is a list of T cell receptor beta chains from one sample in a study of cytomegalovirus exposure and HLA in healthy donors. Only in-frame clones appear in the TCRdb table, and some are missing; sequencing was by immunoSEQ multiplex PCR. There are around 200,000 clones in the sample; roughly four fifths occur only once, and more than 1.5% lies in the top ten. What was sequenced was PBMCs. These receptors all stem from a man aged 45-65 years in good health and CMV-seronegative. The CDR3 runs from the conserved cysteine through the conserved F or W. A D gene is named only where the DNA matches it firmly. Only part of the rows carry a size: once, few, many, or a class if the clone is expanded.

TRBJ1-2 TRBV25-1 . once TGTGCCAGCAGTCAAGGGGCCGCGCCTGGCTACACCTTC CASSQGAAPGYTF
TRBJ2-7 TRBV27 TRBD1 . TGTGCCAGCAGTTTATCGCTGGGGACAGGGCCCTACGAGCAGTACTTC CASSLSLGTGPYEQYF
TRBJ2-7 TRBV7-3 TRBD1 . TGTGCCAGCAGCTCGGGGACAGCCCCCTACGAGCAGTACTTC CASSSGTAPYEQYF
TRBJ2-1 TRBV28 . once TGTGCCAGCACTAAGAGGGGGTCCGGTGGGAGCTCCTACAATGAGCAGTTCTTC CASTKRGSGGSSYNEQFF
TRBJ2-1 TRBV19 . . TGTGCCTCTAGAGACCGGCTGAGCTCCTACAATGAGCAGTTCTTC CASRDRLSSYNEQFF
TRBJ2-6 TRBV7-6 . . TGTGCCAGCAGCTTAGCAGGACAGATGTCCTCTGGGGCCAACGTCCTGACTTTC CASSLAGQMSSGANVLTF
TRBJ2-7 TRBV18 . once TGTGCCAGCTCGAGTTACAGGGGGGGAAACGAGCAGTACTTC CASSSYRGGNEQYF
TRBJ2-3 TRBV9 . . TGTGCCAGCAGCGTAGGGGGCGGACACACGGCAGATACGCAGTATTTT CASSVGGGHTADTQYF
TRBJ2-3 TRBV7-2 . . TGTGCCAGCAGCTTCGGGACATTATACACAGATACGCAGTATTTT CASSFGTLYTDTQYF
TRBJ2-5 TRBV18 TRBD1 . TGTGCCAGCTCACTGACGGACAGGACGAAGACCCAGTACTTC CASSLTDRTKTQYF
TRBJ2-3 TRBV18 TRBD2 . TGTGCCAGCTCACCTAGCGGGGCTAGCACAGATACGCAGTATTTT CASSPSGASTDTQYF
TRBJ2-7 TRBV7-3 . . TGTGCCAGCAGCTCCAATCTAAACTACGAGCAGTACTTC CASSSNLNYEQYF
TRBJ2-5 TRBV6-1 . . TGTGCCAGCAGGATCCGGGATACCCAGTACTTC CASRIRDTQYF
TRBJ2-5 TRBV11-3 TRBD2 once TGTGCCAGCGCGGGGGGCGTCCAAGAGACCCAGTACTTC CASAGGVQETQYF
TRBJ1-2 TRBV5-1 TRBD1 . TGCGCCAGCAGCCCTAGGACAGGGCTCCCCTATGGCTACACCTTC CASSPRTGLPYGYTF
TRBJ1-2 TRBV7-2 TRBD1 once TGTGCCAGCACCTTTTGGGGGACAGGGGGCGCGGACTATGGCTACACCTTC CASTFWGTGGADYGYTF
TRBJ2-5 TRBV7-2 . . TGTGCCAGCAGCTTCAGAGGGAGAGGGGAGACCCAGTACTTC CASSFRGRGETQYF
TRBJ1-1 TRBV9 . few TGTGCCAGCAGCGCGCAAGAGGGGGAACCGAACACTGAAGCTTTCTTT CASSAQEGEPNTEAFF
TRBJ1-1 TRBV6-5 . . TGTGCCAGCAGTTACCCGCAGGGGACTGAAGCTTTCTTT CASSYPQGTEAFF
TRBJ1-1 TRBV4-2 . . TGTGCCAGCAGCCCAGAACAGGGATTCACTGAAGCTTTCTTT CASSPEQGFTEAFF
TRBJ2-6 TRBV4-3 TRBD2 few TGCGCCAGCAGCCAACGGGCTAGCGGGACCTCTGGGGCCAACGTCCTGACTTTC CASSQRASGTSGANVLTF
TRBJ2-5 TRBV7-2 TRBD2 . TGTGCCAGCAGCCCACCGGGGTGGACTAGCGGGAGAGAAGCGTGGACCCAGTACTTC CASSPPGWTSGREAWTQYF
TRBJ1-2 TRBV7-2 . . TGTGCCAGCAGCTTAGCGAGAGGCCTGGCCTATGGCTACACCTTC CASSLARGLAYGYTF
TRBJ1-2 TRBV11-1 TRBD1 . TGTGCCAGCAGCTCCTCGGGAGACAGGGGTGATGGCTACACCTTC CASSSSGDRGDGYTF
TRBJ2-3 TRBV27 TRBD1 . TGTGCCAGCAGTCAAAACAGGGGTTCAGATACGCAGTATTTT CASSQNRGSDTQYF
TRBJ1-1 TRBV10-3 TRBD1 few TGTGCCATCAGTGAGGCGACAGGGGGCGCGGGTGAAGCTTTCTTT CAISEATGGAGEAFF
TRBJ1-5 TRBV27 . . TGTGCCAGCAGTTTAACCCAGGGGCGAGGGGAGCAGCATTTT CASSLTQGRGEQHF
TRBJ2-2 TRBV6-1 . . TGTGCCAGCAGTGAAGGAACAGTCTTGAACACCGGGGAGCTGTTTTTT CASSEGTVLNTGELFF
TRBJ1-2 TRBV2 . . TGTGCCAGCCGACTCCGGGACACCTCTAACTATGGCTACACCTTC CASRLRDTSNYGYTF
TRBJ2-2 TRBV7-2 . . TGTGCCAGCACAGGGGGCGAACTAGCGTTGTCCACCGGGGAGCTGTTTTTT CASTGGELALSTGELFF
TRBJ2-1 TRBV7-9 TRBD2 . TGTTCCAGCAGCTTAGGGGTGGGAGGGCCCCGCGGTGAGCAGTTCTTC CSSSLGVGGPRGEQFF
TRBJ2-7 TRBV28 TRBD2 . TGTGCCAGCAGTTTTGCTAGCGGGAGCTACGAGCAGTACTTC CASSFASGSYEQYF
TRBJ2-7 TRBV7-2 . . TGTGCCAGCAGCTTAGAGGCGGGCCGAAGGTACGAGCAGTACTTC CASSLEAGRRYEQYF
TRBJ2-2 TRBV9 . . TGTGCCAGCAGCGTATCGGAGGGGCGGACCGGGGAGCTGTTTTTT CASSVSEGRTGELFF